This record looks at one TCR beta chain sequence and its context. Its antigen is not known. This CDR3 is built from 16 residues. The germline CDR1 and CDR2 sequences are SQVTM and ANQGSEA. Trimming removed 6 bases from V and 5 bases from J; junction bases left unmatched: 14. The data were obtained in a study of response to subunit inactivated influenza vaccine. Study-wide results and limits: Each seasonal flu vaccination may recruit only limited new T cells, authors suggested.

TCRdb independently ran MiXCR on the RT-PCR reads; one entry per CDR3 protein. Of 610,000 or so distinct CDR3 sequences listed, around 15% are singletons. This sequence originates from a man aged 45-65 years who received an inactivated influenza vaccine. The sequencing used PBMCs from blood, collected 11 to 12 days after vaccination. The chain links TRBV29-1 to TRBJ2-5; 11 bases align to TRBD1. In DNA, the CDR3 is TGCAGCGTAGGACGTCACGGGACAGGGGGTTTCGAGACCCAGTACTTC. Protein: CSVGRHGTGGFETQYF.